A selection of T cell receptor beta chains follows, all from one sample in a study of blood T cell repertoires in COVID-19. TCRdb's copy holds only in-frame clones and misses some; the assay was immunoSEQ multiplex PCR. The sample has more than 300,000 clones, 90% to 95% seen once. The sequencing sample was made of PBMCs or T cells enriched from blood (not recorded which). The receptors come from a woman in her twenties or thirties who had been exposed to COVID-19. The CDR3 runs from the conserved cysteine through the conserved F or W. Fields, in order: V gene, J gene, CDR3 protein.

>TRBV24-1|TRBJ2-3
CATSDSYTDTQYF
>TRBV7-2|TRBJ1-2
CASGRDRGNYGYTF
>TRBV7-9|TRBJ2-1
CASKAGGPSSYNEQFF
>TRBV12-3/TRBV12-4|TRBJ1-2
CASRHHQGGYTF
>TRBV19|TRBJ1-1
CASSIPRGSTEAFF
>TRBV6-5|TRBJ2-7
CASRRDSYYEQYF
>TRBV15|TRBJ1-4
CATETGTGDEKLFF
>TRBV19|TRBJ2-7
CASSVAPWEAYEQYF
>TRBV5-6|TRBJ2-1
CASSFGVSYNEQFF
>TRBV3-1/TRBV3-2|TRBJ2-3
CASSPEGVGADTQYF
>TRBV4-1|TRBJ1-6
CASSRGLSTGANSPLHF
>TRBV5-1|TRBJ2-2
CASSAFPSGVLFF
>TRBV10-3|TRBJ1-1
CAISESRGRGLNTEAFF
>TRBV27|TRBJ2-7
CASSAGFLAGVYEQYF
>TRBV3-1/TRBV3-2|TRBJ1-3
CASSPRVLSGNTIYF
>TRBV14|TRBJ2-5
CASSLHSSLGTQYF
>TRBV11-2|TRBJ1-1
CASSWGQVGTEAFF
>TRBV6-5|TRBJ1-1
CASVNESGGEAFF
>TRBV27|TRBJ2-7
CASSLNRGTYEQYF
>TRBV6-5|TRBJ1-5
CASSSRAGQPQHF
>TRBV24-1|TRBJ1-2
CATSDPRALGYTF
>TRBV29-1|TRBJ1-4
CSGLIGGEKLFF
>TRBV19|TRBJ1-5
CASRIRGQPQHF
>TRBV19|TRBJ1-5
CASSIPGGAPQHF
>TRBV6-5|TRBJ2-5
CASSYKGTAQETQYF
>TRBV4-1|TRBJ1-2
CASSQDRRADRDHGYTF